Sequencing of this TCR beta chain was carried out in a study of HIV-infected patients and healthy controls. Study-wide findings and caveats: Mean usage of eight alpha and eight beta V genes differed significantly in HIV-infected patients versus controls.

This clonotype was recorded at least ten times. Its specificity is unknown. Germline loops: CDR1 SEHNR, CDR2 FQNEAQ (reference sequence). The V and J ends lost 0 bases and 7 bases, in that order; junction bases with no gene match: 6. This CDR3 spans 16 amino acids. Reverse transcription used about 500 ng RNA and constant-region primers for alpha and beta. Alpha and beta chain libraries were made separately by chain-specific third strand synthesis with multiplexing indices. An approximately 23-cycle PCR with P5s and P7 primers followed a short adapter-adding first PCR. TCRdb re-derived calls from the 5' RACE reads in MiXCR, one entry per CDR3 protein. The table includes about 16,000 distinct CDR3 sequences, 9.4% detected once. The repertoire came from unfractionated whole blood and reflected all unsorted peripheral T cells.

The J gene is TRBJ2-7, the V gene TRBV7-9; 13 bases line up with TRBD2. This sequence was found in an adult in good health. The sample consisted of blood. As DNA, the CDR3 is TGTGCCAGCAGCTTAGCGAGGACTAGCGGGAGCGGTGAGCAGTACTTC. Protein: CASSLARTSGSGEQYF.